This T cell receptor beta chain came from a study of blood T cell repertoires in COVID-19. The assay was immunoSEQ multiplex PCR, and TCRdb's table has in-frame clones only and misses some. The sample yields 100,000 to 150,000 clones, around 87% seen once. The receptor comes from a woman aged 60-75 years with acute or convalescent COVID-19. What was sequenced was peripheral blood.

CDR3 sequence: CASSLAGGGGPQHF. The DNA of the CDR3 is TGTGCCAGCAGCTTGGCAGGGGGTGGAGGGCCCCAGCATTTT. V usage is TRBV5-5 and J usage is TRBJ1-5, with 7 bases fitting TRBD1. The germline V gene has CDR1 SGHKS and CDR2 YYEKEE (reference sequence). Losses at the gene ends were 0 bases for V and 9 bases for J; bases not matched to a gene: 6. CDR3 size: 14 residues.